This TCR beta chain was recovered during a study of CD8 T cells in ankylosing spondylitis. This clonotype turned up a few times. The antigen is unknown. Making the TCR beta libraries involved quantitative 5'-RACE with molecular barcodes. From the 5' RACE reads, TCRdb called clonotypes with MiXCR, one entry per CDR3 protein. Counted here are 150,000 to 200,000 distinct CDR3 sequences, over 10% occurring once; the ten biggest clones make up roughly 11%. Regarding the study as a whole: The clones that were linked to disease were reported to be significantly enriched in matched synovial fluid samples from ankylosing spondylitis patients. Ankylosing spondylitis blood appeared to be characterized by a TCR beta motif of under 10 highly homologous variants. Some of the motif variants had earlier been found in reactive arthritis patients' fluid and blood.

Looked up from germline, CDR1 is SGHVS and CDR2 is FQNEAQ. Trimming shortened V by 2 bases and J by 11 bases, and 10 bases separated the two germline ends. There are 13 residues in the CDR3. Sequenced: blood, either unsorted or a sorted T cell fraction (not recorded which). V gene TRBV7-8 combines with J gene TRBJ1-6; unclear D gene. The clonotype comes from a female donor with ankylosing spondylitis or in good health (not recorded which). CDR3 residues: CASSLSDGTPLHF. In nucleotides, the CDR3 is TGTGCCAGCAGCTTATCGGACGGAACACCCCTCCACTTT.